This is a list of T cell receptor beta chains from one sample in a study of T cells in Graves' hyperthyroidism and ophthalmopathy. TCRdb re-called the multiplex PCR reads through MiXCR, storing one row per CDR3 protein. The profile covers around 540,000 distinct CDR3 sequences, with roughly 15% appearing a single time and approximately 30% taken by the ten largest. The sequenced material came from blood. These receptors were taken from a woman in her 30s with Graves' ophthalmopathy. Each CDR3 is given with its conserved first and last residue. A D gene is named only where the DNA matches it firmly. Clone size is not always given. Where it is, it says once, few, many or a class for expanded clones.

j_call clone_size cdr3_length d_call v_call cdr3_nt cdr3_aa
TRBJ2-1 few 11 NA TRBV29-1 TGCAGCGTTGAAGAGGTCGGAGGACAGTTCTTC CSVEEVGGQFF
TRBJ2-3 NA 15 TRBD2 TRBV20-1 TGCAGTGCTAGACCCTCTAGCGGGCCCACAGATACGCAGTATTTT CSARPSSGPTDTQYF
TRBJ2-3 NA 17 TRBD1 TRBV24-1 TGTGCCACCAGTGATTACCCCTGGACAGGGGACACAGATACGCAGTATTTT CATSDYPWTGDTDTQYF
TRBJ2-5 NA 13 NA TRBV20-1 TGCAGTGCGCACGGGACTCCCCGTGAAACCCAGTACTTC CSAHGTPRETQYF
TRBJ2-3 NA 16 TRBD2 TRBV20-1 TGCAGTGCTCCTAATAGCGGGCCAGCCTCTACAGATACGCAGTATTTT CSAPNSGPASTDTQYF
TRBJ1-1 many 15 NA TRBV6-2/TRBV6-3 TGTGCCAGCAGTTACGGGGGACAATTTGACACTGAAGCTTTCTTT CASSYGGQFDTEAFF
TRBJ2-7 many 16 TRBD2 TRBV20-1 TGCAGTGCTAGCGGTCAATCTAGCGGGTTTTCCTACGAGCAGTACTTC CSASGQSSGFSYEQYF
TRBJ2-7 few 13 TRBD2 TRBV6-2/TRBV6-3 TGTGCCAGCGACGGGACTAGCGGGGCCGTGCAGTACTTC CASDGTSGAVQYF
TRBJ2-7 many 12 NA TRBV3-1 TGTGCCAGCAGCCGCCAGACCTACGAGCAGTACTTC CASSRQTYEQYF
TRBJ2-3 many 16 NA TRBV20-1 TGCAGTGCTAGAGGGGACCCATCGCTTAGCACAGATACGCAGTATTTT CSARGDPSLSTDTQYF
TRBJ2-3 NA 14 NA TRBV18 TGTGCCAGCACCGGGGGGACAGATACAGATACGCAGTATTTT CASTGGTDTDTQYF
TRBJ1-5 many 14 NA TRBV24-1 TGTGCCACCAGTGATCACGGGGGAGGGCAGCCCCAGCATTTT CATSDHGGGQPQHF
TRBJ1-2 many 13 NA TRBV20-1 TGCAGTGCTAGTCTGGCAGTTAACTATGGCTACACCTTC CSASLAVNYGYTF
TRBJ2-5 NA 13 TRBD2 TRBV29-1 TGCAGCGTTGTTGCGGGGGAGATAGAGACCCAGTACTTC CSVVAGEIETQYF